Following are 29 T cell receptor beta chains from one sample sequenced in a study of regulatory T cells in long-lasting Graves disease. Described time point: persistent/refractory GD, antithyroid drugs over 5 years with positive TRAb. TCR sequences were obtained from RNA taken from PBMCs. Building of the TCR beta libraries involved iRepertoire HTBI primers and Arm-PCR of CDR3 regions. TCRdb processed the multiplex PCR reads anew with MiXCR; each CDR3 protein has one entry. The sample shows some 300,000 distinct CDR3 sequences, around 21% of them seen only once. Source: peripheral blood mononuclear cells (PBMCs), taken when the disease was refractory, from a patient treated with antithyroid drugs. Source of these receptors: a female donor with Graves disease.

This clonotype was recorded many times. The rearrangement uses TRBV11-2 and TRBJ2-2, with D possibly TRBD1 on 5 matching bases. V lost 3 bases and J 7 bases, leaving 12 bases between the germline ends. In germline, CDR1 is SGHAT, CDR2 FQNNGV. This CDR3 is built from 14 residues. CDR3 region: CASSFMDTVGELFF. The DNA of the CDR3 is TGTGCCAGCAGCTTCATGGACACGGTCGGGGAGCTGTTTTTT.

This clonotype has ten or more counts. The V and J genes are TRBV11-2 and TRBJ2-2; D call uncertain. Between the trimmed V and J ends, which lost 5 bases and 5 bases, there was a span of 12 bases. This CDR3 has 14 amino acids. Germline values: CDR1 SGHAT, CDR2 FQNNGV. Written as DNA, the CDR3 is TGTGCCAGCAGCCGCTATCTGGGGACCGGGGAGCTGTTTTTT. It translates to CASSRYLGTGELFF.

This clonotype was recorded many times. The V gene is TRBV28, the J gene TRBJ2-7; D remains ambiguous. Germline V lookup: CDR1 MDHEN, CDR2 SYDVKM. V was shortened by 9 bases and J by 2 bases, with 17 bases between the two germline ends. CDR3 size: 14 residues. The CDR3 is CASKDAGLPYEQYF. CDR3 nucleotides: TGTGCCAGTAAGGACGCTGGCCTTCCCTACGAGCAGTACTTC.

This clonotype was picked up many times. The chain recombines TRBV5-1 with TRBJ1-1, with D possibly TRBD1 on 6 matching bases. V shed 3 bases and J shed 6 bases, with 12 bases lying between them. The CDR3 covers 13 residues. CDR1 SGHRS and CDR2 YFSETQ come from the germline V gene. The CDR3 nucleotides read TGCGCCAGCAGCTGGGCAGGGGCCCCTGAAGCTTTCTTT. Its translation is CASSWAGAPEAFF.

This clonotype appeared a few times. The J gene is TRBJ2-2, the V gene TRBV29-1, with 10 bases identical to TRBD2. This CDR3 is 15 amino acids long. CDR1 is SQVTM and CDR2 is ANQGSEA in the germline V gene. V was clipped by 6 bases and J by 6 bases; unmatched bases: 10. CDR3 nucleotide sequence: TGCAGCGTGTCTCTAGCGGGAGATATGGCCGGGGAGCTGTTTTTT. This gives the protein CSVSLAGDMAGELFF.

This clonotype was observed at least ten times. The chain carries TRBV28 and TRBJ2-5, with D hard to call. V lost 4 bases and J lost 0, with 15 bases in between. The CDR3 runs to 16 residues. Germline CDR1 is MDHEN and CDR2 is SYDVKM. CDR3 sequence reads: CASSSRVEINQETQYF. The CDR3, as DNA: TGTGCCAGCAGTTCAAGGGTGGAAATCAACCAAGAGACCCAGTACTTC.

The chain carries TRBV6-1 and TRBJ1-2; TRBD1 matches at 7 bases. The CDR3 totals 13 residues. Losses at the gene ends were 6 bases for V and 7 bases for J; bases not matched to a gene: 8. Germline CDR1 and CDR2: MNHNS and SASEGT. The CDR3 reads CASSQTGLGGYTF. CDR3 sequence (DNA): TGTGCCAGCAGCCAGACAGGGCTTGGTGGCTACACCTTC.

This clonotype was recorded at least ten times. The chain is built from TRBV9 and TRBJ1-1; possibly TRBD1 for D (5 bases). Trimming removed 0 bases from V and 5 bases from J, with 8 bases in between. The CDR3 length is 13 residues. The germline gives CDR1 SGDLS, CDR2 YYNGEE. Written as DNA, the CDR3 is TGTGCCAGCAGCGTAGCAGGGTATACTGAAGCTTTCTTT. It translates to CASSVAGYTEAFF.

This clonotype turned up a few times. This chain links TRBV13 with TRBJ1-4, with a possible D match to TRBD1 (6 bases). Germline loops: CDR1 PRHDT, CDR2 FYEKMQ (reference sequence). The CDR3 is 14 residues long. V was trimmed by 1 base and J by 7 bases, leaving 10 bases between them. CDR3: CASSLAGVVEKLFF. The CDR3 nucleotides are TGTGCCAGCAGCTTAGCAGGGGTTGTTGAAAAACTGTTTTTT.

In regard to this clonotype: It may be a read error: a sequence one base away is much more abundant. The chain employs TRBV11-2 and TRBJ2-5, with D possibly being TRBD1 or TRBD2 (6 bases each). This CDR3 has 15 amino acids. Germline-derived CDR1 and CDR2 are SGHAT and FQNNGV. V lost 6 bases to trimming and J lost 3 bases, with 17 bases between them. The CDR3 region is CASRLRSGAEETQYF. CDR3 DNA: TGTGCCAGCAGACTTAGGTCGGGGGCGGAAGAGACCCAGTACTTC.

This clonotype showed up many times. V is TRBV28 and J is TRBJ2-5; D is uncertain. Germline-derived CDR1 and CDR2 are MDHEN and SYDVKM. V was cut by 6 bases and J by 5 bases, with 16 bases left in between. The CDR3 covers 14 residues. In DNA form, the CDR3 reads TGTGCCAGCAGCGAATTGGGGATTCGCGAGACCCAGTACTTC. The encoded protein is CASSELGIRETQYF. The variable domain in full, with the rest retrieved from reference TRBV28 and TRBJ2-5, is DVKVTQSSRYLVKRTGEKVFLECVQDMDHENMFWYRQDPGLGLRLIYFSYDVKMKEKGDIPEGYSVSREKKERFSLILESASTNQTSMYLCASSELGIRETQYFGPGTRLLVL.

This clonotype was seen many times. The CDR3 DNA is TGTGCCTGGACAGGTTATAGCAATCAGCCCCAGCATTTT. Its protein is CAWTGYSNQPQHF. The chain couples TRBV30 to TRBJ1-5; D is unclear. Germline V gene data show CDR1 as GTSNPN and CDR2 as SVGIG (reference sequence). The CDR3 length is 13 residues. The ends were cut back, 4 bases at V and 0 bases at J, with 7 bases in the middle.

V gene TRBV9 combines with J gene TRBJ1-6; maybe TRBD1 (5 bases). The CDR3 length is 13 residues. The germline V gene has CDR1 SGDLS and CDR2 YYNGEE. V gave up 3 bases and J gave up 9 bases, with 10 bases separating them. The CDR3 is CASSEEQVSPLHF. DNA of the CDR3: TGTGCCAGCAGCGAGGAACAGGTTTCACCCCTCCACTTT.

This clonotype has a handful of counts. The chain recombines TRBV19 with TRBJ1-5; D is ambiguous. V lost 11 bases, J lost 1 base, and 18 bases lay in between. The V gene's germline CDR1 is LNHDA and CDR2 SQIVND (reference sequence). The CDR3 length is 15 residues. The CDR3 DNA sequence: TGTGCCGCCACTCCCAGGACGAACAGCAATCAGCCCCAGCATTTT. Its protein is CAATPRTNSNQPQHF. The entire variable domain, with the rest obtained from reference TRBV19 and TRBJ1-5, is as follows: DGGITQSPKYLFRKEGQNVTLSCEQNLNHDAMYWYRQDPGQGLRLIYYSQIVNDFQKGDIAEGYSVSREKKESFPLTVTSAQKNPTAFYLCAATPRTNSNQPQHFGDGTRLSIL.

This clonotype has only a few counts. The V and J genes are TRBV6-2 or TRBV6-3 and TRBJ2-5, with TRBD1 as a possible D gene (6 bases). Germline-derived CDR1 and CDR2 are MNHEY and SVGEGT. V was pared by 6 bases and J by 2 bases, with 13 bases between. This CDR3 has 14 residues. The CDR3 is CASSHTGLQETQYF. The CDR3 DNA reads TGTGCCAGCAGCCACACAGGGCTTCAAGAGACCCAGTACTTC.

This clonotype was detected ten times or more. The chain is built from TRBV12-3 or TRBV12-4 and TRBJ1-5, with D possibly being TRBD1 (5 bases). Trimming removed 1 base from V and 6 bases from J, with 13 bases in between. The CDR3 contains 15 residues. CDR3 sequence reads: CASSLGLGTAQPQHF. CDR3 DNA sequence: TGTGCCAGCAGTTTAGGGCTGGGGACGGCTCAGCCCCAGCATTTT.

With respect to this clonotype: A much more abundant neighbour one base away suggests this may be a read error. The V gene is TRBV3-1, the J gene TRBJ2-7; no clear D. This CDR3 is 14 amino acids long. Germline V CDR1 and CDR2: LGHDT, YNNKEL (reference sequence). CDR3 nucleotides: TGTGCCAACAGCATCCGGGCCAAACCGGACGAGCAGTACTTC. Its protein product is CANSIRAKPDEQYF.

This clonotype was detected ten times or more. The chain carries TRBV10-3 and TRBJ2-5; 7 nucleotides align to TRBD1. CDR1 and CDR2 from the germline V gene are ENHRY and SYGVKD. Trimming at V came to 2 bases and at J to 4 bases, leaving 7 bases not matched to a gene. The CDR3 spans 15 residues. The CDR3 sequence is CAISEPRTGRETQYF. The CDR3 DNA reads as TGTGCCATCAGTGAGCCCCGGACAGGTCGAGAGACCCAGTACTTC.

This clonotype was seen at least ten times. The DNA of the CDR3 is TGTGCCAGCAGTCCCCCGACGGTATATAGCAATCAGCCCCAGCATTTT. This codes for CASSPPTVYSNQPQHF. V is TRBV28 and J is TRBJ1-5; D is unresolved. Trimming took 5 bases from V and 0 from J, leaving 14 bases between them. CDR3 size: 16 residues. Germline V gene lookup returns CDR1 MDHEN and CDR2 SYDVKM.

In DNA, the CDR3 is TGTGCCAGTAGTATTGACTCTTACAATGAGCAGTTCTTC. Protein product: CASSIDSYNEQFF. The rearrangement uses TRBV19 and TRBJ2-1; D unresolved. Germline loops: CDR1 LNHDA, CDR2 SQIVND (reference sequence). The CDR3 spans 13 residues. V dropped 3 bases and J dropped 4 bases, with 7 bases sitting between them.

The chain joins TRBV7-2 to TRBJ1-1; unclear D gene. Between the trimmed V and J ends, which lost 0 bases and 8 bases, there was a span of 7 bases. Germline CDR1 SGHTA, CDR2 FQGNSA. CDR3 size: 12 residues. The CDR3 protein is CASSLAYGEAFF. The CDR3 nucleotides read TGTGCCAGCAGCTTAGCTTACGGGGAAGCTTTCTTT.

The genes are TRBV11-2 and TRBJ1-2; D ambiguous. The CDR3 has 15 amino acids. The germline V gene encodes CDR1 SGHAT and CDR2 FQNNGV. The ends were cut back, 2 bases at V and 8 bases at J, with 18 bases in the middle. CDR3 residues: CASSLWTGRSSGYTF. CDR3 bases: TGTGCCAGCAGCTTATGGACGGGGAGAAGTTCGGGCTACACCTTC.

This clonotype was recorded a few times. The rearrangement joins TRBV10-3 to TRBJ1-2; 9 positions match TRBD1. Germline loops: CDR1 ENHRY, CDR2 SYGVKD. J was trimmed by 1 base and V by 6 bases; bases with no gene match: 0. This CDR3 is built from 13 residues. The CDR3 DNA follows: TGTGCCATCAGGGACAGGGGTAACTATGGCTACACCTTC. This codes for CAIRDRGNYGYTF.

Ten or more counts support this clonotype. The chain joins TRBV5-5 to TRBJ2-7, with a weak D call TRBD2 (5 bases). The germline V and J ends were trimmed by 2 bases and 5 bases, with 14 bases remaining between them. This CDR3 is built from 14 residues. CDR1 and CDR2 (germline): SGHKS, YYEKEE (reference sequence). The CDR3 loop is CASSFGGPRDEQYF. In nucleotides, the CDR3 is TGTGCCAGCAGCTTTGGCGGGCCACGAGACGAGCAGTACTTC.

As DNA, the CDR3 is TGTGCCAGCATTTTAAACGCGGTCTCCTACAATGAGCAGTTCTTC. This encodes CASILNAVSYNEQFF. J is TRBJ2-1 and V is TRBV7-2; D is unresolved. Germline V CDR1 and CDR2: SGHTA, FQGNSA. The CDR3 length is 15 residues. The germline V and J ends were trimmed by 7 bases and 0 bases, with 13 bases remaining between them.

There are many counts of this clonotype. CDR3 protein: CASSEALGVGQPQHF. CDR3 nucleotide sequence: TGTGCCAGCAGTGAAGCGCTTGGGGTCGGTCAGCCCCAGCATTTT. The chain couples TRBV6-1 to TRBJ1-5; D gene ambiguous. Germline-derived CDR1 and CDR2 are MNHNS and SASEGT. V lost 0 bases and J 6 bases, leaving 12 bases between the germline ends. There are 15 residues in the CDR3.

The J gene is TRBJ2-7, the V gene TRBV5-1; D is tentatively TRBD1 or TRBD2 (6 bases each). Looked up from germline, CDR1 is SGHRS and CDR2 is YFSETQ. The germline V and J ends were trimmed by 3 bases and 4 bases, with 23 bases remaining between them. The CDR3 totals 17 residues. CDR3 sequence (DNA): TGCGCCAGCAGCTGGATTTACCGGGACGGGGGCCTATACGAGCAGTACTTC. Amino acids: CASSWIYRDGGLYEQYF. The full variable domain, its missing parts supplied by reference TRBV5-1 and TRBJ2-7, is KAGVTQTPRYLIKTRGQQVTLSCSPISGHRSVSWYQQTPGQGLQFLFEYFSETQRNKGNFPGRFSGRQFSNSRSEMNVSTLELGDSALYLCASSWIYRDGGLYEQYFGPGTRLTVT.

The V gene is TRBV14, the J gene TRBJ1-1, with D uncertain. Germline V gives CDR1 SGHDN, CDR2 FVKESK. This CDR3 has 15 amino acids. Trimming cost V 3 bases and J 4 bases, with 15 bases left between them. CDR3 nucleotide sequence: TGTGCCAGCAGCCAGGCAAGCTTTTTCAGCACTGAAGCTTTCTTT. It codes for CASSQASFFSTEAFF.

This clonotype was detected ten times or more. The chain carries TRBV12-3 or TRBV12-4 and TRBJ1-1, with 9 nucleotides matching TRBD1. V dropped 6 bases and J dropped 8; count of bases not matched to a gene: 4. CDR3 length equals 12 residues. CDR3 loop: CASSWTGAEAFF. CDR3 nucleotide sequence: TGTGCCAGCAGCTGGACAGGGGCCGAAGCTTTCTTT.